The text below deals with one TCR beta chain. The entry originates in a study of blood T cells in healthy people across ages. For the second PCR, which ran for about 6 to 11 cycles, a sample-barcoded 5' primer and a J-beta primer mix were used. Each CDR3 protein gets one entry after TCRdb re-called the 5' RACE reads with MiXCR. Among about 510,000 distinct CDR3 sequences listed, approximately 26% were seen once. The CDR3 runs to 14 residues. Each individual donor underwent a draw of ten milliliters of peripheral blood. This same sample was also part of a study on T cells of mothers and their children.

The TCR originated in a boy between 2 and 10 years old in good health. The J gene is TRBJ2-7, the V gene TRBV12-3 or TRBV12-4; 9 nucleotides align to TRBD1. The J call is uncertain, as TRBJ2-5 better fits the DNA end. The sequencing sample was made of blood. The CDR3 loop reads CASSTGQGMETQYF. The CDR3 DNA follows: TGTGCCAGCAGCACGGGACAGGGCATGGAGACCCAGTACTTC.